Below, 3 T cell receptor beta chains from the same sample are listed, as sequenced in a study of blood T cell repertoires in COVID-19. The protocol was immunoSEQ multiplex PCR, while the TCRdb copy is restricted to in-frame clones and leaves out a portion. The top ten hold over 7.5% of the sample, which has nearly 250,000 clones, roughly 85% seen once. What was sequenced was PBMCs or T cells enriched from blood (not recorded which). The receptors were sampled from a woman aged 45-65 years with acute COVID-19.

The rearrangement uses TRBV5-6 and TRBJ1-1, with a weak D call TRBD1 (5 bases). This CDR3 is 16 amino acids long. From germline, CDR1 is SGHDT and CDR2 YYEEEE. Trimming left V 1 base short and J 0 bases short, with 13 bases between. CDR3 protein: CASSLSPGYMNTEAFF. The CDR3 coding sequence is TGTGCCAGCAGCTTGTCGCCAGGGTACATGAACACTGAAGCTTTCTTT.

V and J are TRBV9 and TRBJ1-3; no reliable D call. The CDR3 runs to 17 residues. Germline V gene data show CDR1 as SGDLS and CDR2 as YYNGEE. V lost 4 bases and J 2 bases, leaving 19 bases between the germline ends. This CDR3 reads CASSPWVSPEAGNTIYF. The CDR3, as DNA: TGTGCCAGCAGCCCCTGGGTCTCCCCTGAGGCTGGAAACACCATATATTTT.

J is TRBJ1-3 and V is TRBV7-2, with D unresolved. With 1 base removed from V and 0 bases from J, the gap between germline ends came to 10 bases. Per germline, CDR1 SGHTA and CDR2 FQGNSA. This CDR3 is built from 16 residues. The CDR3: CASSLDAGSSGNTIYF. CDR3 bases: TGTGCCAGCAGCTTAGATGCAGGTAGCTCTGGAAACACCATATATTTT. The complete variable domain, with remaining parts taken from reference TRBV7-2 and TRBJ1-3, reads GAGVSQSPSNKVTEKGKDVELRCDPISGHTALYWYRQSLGQGLEFLIYFQGNSAPDKSGLPSDRFSAERTGGSVSTLTIQRTQQEDSAVYLCASSLDAGSSGNTIYFGEGSWLTVV.